The 27 T cell receptor beta chains below come from one sample, sequenced in a study of a mutant IDH1 vaccine in newly diagnosed glioma. These receptors have no known antigen. Time point in this sample: week 23, last vaccination. A 20-mer mutant IDH1 peptide at 300 ug was injected subcutaneously with topical imiquimod. Profiling relied on immunoSEQ multiplex PCR, and the TCRdb table lists in-frame clones only, not all of them. The sample includes tens of thousands of clones, approximately 90% of them seen just once. Sequenced material: PBMCs, taken from a glioma patient whose treatment included an IDH1 peptide vaccine. The receptor source for this set is a man in his forties or fifties with glioma.

This clone appeared a single time. V is TRBV7-9 and J is TRBJ2-5, with D tentatively TRBD1 or TRBD2 (5 bases each). The CDR3 loop spans 15 amino acids. V shed 5 bases and J shed 4 bases, with 17 bases lying between them. Germline CDR1 reads SEHNR; CDR2 reads FQNEAQ (reference sequence). The CDR3 DNA sequence: TGTGCCAGCAGCGGTCGTCCGGGACCAATAGAGACCCAGTACTTC. It translates to CASSGRPGPIETQYF.

The chain has TRBV2 and TRBJ2-5, with 9 positions matching TRBD2. Trimming cost V 6 bases and J 1 base; bases outside gene matches: 6. Looked up from germline, CDR1 is SNHLY and CDR2 is FYNNEI. The CDR3 covers 15 residues. For the CDR3, the DNA is TGTGCCAGCAGCAGTAGCGGGAGCAGCCAAGAGACCCAGTACTTC. It is translated as CASSSSGSSQETQYF.

This chain connects TRBV30 to TRBJ2-1; D is unclear. The CDR3 totals 13 residues. V dropped 1 base and J dropped 4 bases, with 8 bases sitting between them. Germline assignment: CDR1 GTSNPN and CDR2 SVGIG (reference sequence). CDR3 region: CAWSEDRYNEQFF. The DNA of the CDR3 is TGTGCCTGGAGTGAGGACCGATACAATGAGCAGTTCTTC.

The J gene is TRBJ2-7, the V gene TRBV25-1; D is perhaps TRBD1 (7 bases). Germline V gene lookup returns CDR1 MGHDK and CDR2 SYGVNS. V lost 8 bases, J lost 0 bases, and 11 bases lay in between. This CDR3 spans 13 amino acids. CDR3 in amino acids: CASGGTVSYEQYF. CDR3 in DNA: TGTGCCAGCGGCGGGACAGTCTCCTACGAGCAGTACTTC.

This clone was counted a single time. V is TRBV6-6 and J is TRBJ1-4; no clear D. Germline lookup yields CDR1 MNHNY and CDR2 SVGAGI (reference sequence). V gave up 8 bases and J gave up 7 bases, with 8 bases separating them. The CDR3 extends over 11 amino acids. CDR3 DNA sequence: TGTGCCAGCGGTTTGGGTGAAAAACTGTTTTTT. Amino acid sequence: CASGLGEKLFF.

CDR3 sequence: CASSAGPKPYEQYF. CDR3 nucleotides: TGTGCCAGCAGCGCCGGACCGAAACCCTACGAGCAGTACTTC. The chain is built from TRBV7-8 and TRBJ2-7; D remains unclear. Germline V gives CDR1 SGHVS, CDR2 FQNEAQ. This CDR3 contains 14 residues. The ends were cut back, 5 bases at V and 2 bases at J, with 13 bases in the middle.

V and J are TRBV9 and TRBJ2-7; 13 bases are shared with TRBD2. The CDR3 spans 15 residues. The germline gives CDR1 SGDLS, CDR2 YYNGEE. V dropped 4 bases and J dropped 4; count of bases not matched to a gene: 5. CDR3 sequence (DNA): TGTGCCAGCAGCACTAGCGGGGGGGCCGGGTACGAGCAGTACTTC. This sequence encodes CASSTSGGAGYEQYF. Complete variable domain (other parts from reference TRBV9 and TRBJ2-7): DSGVTQTPKHLITATGQRVTLRCSPRSGDLSVYWYQQSLDQGLQFLIQYYNGEERAKGNILERFSAQQFPDLHSELNLSSLELGDSALYFCASSTSGGAGYEQYFGPGTRLTVT.

This clone was recorded only once. The V and J genes are TRBV7-2 and TRBJ2-5, with TRBD2 identical over 11 bases. Unmatched junction bases numbered 5, after V lost 1 base and J lost 1 base. The CDR3 runs to 17 residues. The V gene's germline CDR1 is SGHTA and CDR2 FQGNSA. The CDR3, as DNA: TGTGCCAGCAGCTTAGGCCTAGCGGGGGGACCCCAAGAGACCCAGTACTTC. Residues: CASSLGLAGGPQETQYF.

CDR3 DNA sequence: TGTGCCAGCTCCCCCGGGACAGGGAACACCGGGGAGCTGTTTTTT. Amino acids: CASSPGTGNTGELFF. This chain connects TRBV18 to TRBJ2-2; 8 bases fit TRBD1. V was clipped by 6 bases and J by 1 base; unmatched bases: 4. CDR3 size: 15 residues. CDR1 and CDR2 (germline): KGHSH, LQKENI.

This clone was observed once. This sequence joins TRBV28 and TRBJ2-4, with TRBD1 identical over 9 bases. This CDR3 has 14 amino acids. V was pared by 5 bases and J by 10 bases, with 9 bases of the junction left unmatched. Per the germline V gene, CDR1 is MDHEN and CDR2 is SYDVKM. The chain's CDR3 is CASSIQGARLIQYF. As DNA, the CDR3 is TGTGCCAGCAGTATACAGGGGGCTAGGCTGATTCAGTACTTC.

The chain employs TRBV9 and TRBJ2-1; 10 bases line up with TRBD2. The germline V gene has CDR1 SGDLS and CDR2 YYNGEE. J lost 6 bases, V lost 0 bases, and 3 bases had no gene match. This CDR3 has 15 residues. The CDR3 protein is CASSVEVAGGNEQFF. As DNA, the CDR3 is TGTGCCAGCAGCGTAGAAGTAGCGGGGGGCAATGAGCAGTTCTTC.

This clone was seen once. V gene TRBV28 combines with J gene TRBJ1-1; D remains ambiguous. In germline, CDR1 is MDHEN, CDR2 SYDVKM. The CDR3 has 15 residues. The V and J ends lost 2 bases and 4 bases respectively, with 14 bases between them. The CDR3 DNA reads as TGTGCCAGCAGTTTAATGGCGGCCGGTGGCACTGAAGCTTTCTTT. Its translation: CASSLMAAGGTEAFF.

V and J are TRBV28 and TRBJ2-6; the D gene is possibly TRBD1 (6 bases). V was shortened by 2 bases and J by 3 bases, with 8 bases between the two germline ends. Germline CDR1 MDHEN, CDR2 SYDVKM. This CDR3 has 15 amino acids. CDR3 sequence (DNA): TGTGCCAGCAGTTTACAGGGGAGTGGGGCCAACGTCCTGACTTTC. Residues: CASSLQGSGANVLTF.

The chain carries TRBV19 and TRBJ2-7, with D possibly matching TRBD2 (6 bases). The CDR3 extends over 13 amino acids. Germline V gene sequence: CDR1 LNHDA, CDR2 SQIVND (reference sequence). The V end was cut by 11 bases, the J end by 5 bases, with 19 bases between. The CDR3 DNA is TGTGCCTCCAGGGACTGGGAGAGCCACGAGCAGTACTTC. Its translation is CASRDWESHEQYF.

The chain couples TRBV7-2 to TRBJ2-3; a possible D gene is TRBD1 (6 bases). The CDR3 loop spans 12 amino acids. Trimming took 4 bases from V and 5 from J, leaving 7 bases between them. Germline-derived CDR1 and CDR2 are SGHTA and FQGNSA. The CDR3 here is CASSSQGDTQYF. CDR3 sequence (DNA): TGTGCCAGCAGCTCACAGGGAGATACGCAGTATTTT.

V gene TRBV5-5 combines with J gene TRBJ2-1, with 11 bases identical to TRBD2. There are 15 residues in the CDR3. Germline V lookup: CDR1 SGHKS, CDR2 YYEKEE (reference sequence). With V trimmed by 4 bases and J by 6 bases, 6 bases remained unmatched. In nucleotides, the CDR3 is TGTGCCAGCAGCCTGACTAGCGGGAAACTCAATGAGCAGTTCTTC. It is translated as CASSLTSGKLNEQFF.

J is TRBJ2-7 and V is TRBV5-5; TRBD1 aligns across 9 bases. The CDR3 spans 16 residues. The V gene end was trimmed by 0 bases and the J gene end by 3 bases; junction bases not matched to a gene: 7. CDR1 is SGHKS and CDR2 is YYEKEE in the germline V gene (reference sequence). The CDR3 DNA is TGTGCCAGCAGCTTGGATCCTGGGACAGGGCTCTACGAGCAGTACTTC. Protein product: CASSLDPGTGLYEQYF.

The chain links TRBV18 to TRBJ2-7, with D maybe TRBD1 (6 bases). CDR3 size: 13 residues. V was clipped by 5 bases and J by 4 bases, with 12 bases between them. Germline assignment: CDR1 KGHSH and CDR2 LQKENI. The DNA for the CDR3 is TGTGCCAGCTCAAAACGGACAGTATACGAGCAGTACTTC. Its translation: CASSKRTVYEQYF. Filled out from reference TRBV18 and TRBJ2-7, the complete variable domain reads NAGVMQNPRHLVRRRGQEARLRCSPMKGHSHVYWYRQLPEEGLKFMVYLQKENIIDESGMPKERFSAEFPKEGPSILRIQQVVRGDSAAYFCASSKRTVYEQYFGPGTRLTVT.

V is TRBV5-4 and J is TRBJ2-7; D possibly uses TRBD1 or TRBD2 (5 bases each). This CDR3 spans 14 amino acids. Trimming stripped 2 bases from V and 4 bases from J, with 13 bases between. Germline CDR1 reads SGHNT; CDR2 reads YYREEE (reference sequence). In DNA, the CDR3 is TGTGCCAGCAGCTTAGGACGGGGCTCATACGAGCAGTACTTC. This gives the protein CASSLGRGSYEQYF.

The chain has TRBV7-6 and TRBJ1-5; a possible D gene is TRBD1 (6 bases). The CDR3 has 16 amino acids. CDR1 and CDR2 from the germline V gene are SGHVS and FNYEAQ. The V end lost 1 base, the J end lost 9 bases, and 19 bases lay between the germline ends. CDR3 in DNA: TGTGCCAGCAGCTTAGGATCAGGGGCGGGGAGTGGGCCCCAGCATTTT. Protein product: CASSLGSGAGSGPQHF.

The chain couples TRBV7-2 to TRBJ2-7, with 8 positions matching TRBD1. The CDR3 consists of 14 residues. CDR1 is SGHTA and CDR2 is FQGNSA in the germline V gene. Trimming at V came to 5 bases and at J to 4 bases, leaving 7 bases not matched to a gene. The DNA of the CDR3 is TGTGCCAGCAGCGGTGTGCAGGGGGCTTACGAGCAGTACTTC. Protein: CASSGVQGAYEQYF.

This clone was detected a few times. This chain connects TRBV5-8 to TRBJ1-2; D not resolved. Deletions cut 4 bases from V and 1 base from J, with 14 bases between. Looked up from germline, CDR1 is SGHTS and CDR2 is YDEGEE. The length of the CDR3 is 15 residues. The DNA of the CDR3 is TGTGCCAGCAGCCCGTTAGGGCCTCTTAACTATGGCTACACCTTC. Translated, it gives CASSPLGPLNYGYTF.

The V gene is TRBV11-2, the J gene TRBJ1-2; weak D call: TRBD1 (5 bases). V lost 3 bases and J lost 0, with 8 bases in between. The CDR3 extends over 14 amino acids. Germline CDR1 and CDR2: SGHAT and FQNNGV. CDR3 sequence reads: CASSLTAPNYGYTF. The DNA of the CDR3 is TGTGCCAGCAGCTTGACAGCCCCTAACTATGGCTACACCTTC.

The chain joins TRBV9 to TRBJ2-3, with D uncertain. With 3 bases removed from V and 2 bases from J, the gap between germline ends came to 10 bases. CDR1 and CDR2 (germline): SGDLS, YYNGEE. This CDR3 is 14 amino acids long. The CDR3 DNA is TGTGCCAGCAGCGCCCTAGGTTCCACAGATACGCAGTATTTT. The encoded protein is CASSALGSTDTQYF.

The chain couples TRBV14 to TRBJ1-1, with D unresolved. The length of the CDR3 is 14 residues. Trimming stripped 0 bases from V and 1 base from J, with 6 bases between. Germline-derived CDR1 and CDR2 are SGHDN and FVKESK. CDR3 in DNA: TGTGCCAGCAGCCAAGACGCATGGAACACTGAAGCTTTCTTT. Protein sequence: CASSQDAWNTEAFF.

The V gene is TRBV15, the J gene TRBJ1-5; D might be TRBD1 (5 bases). Looked up from germline, CDR1 is LNHNV and CDR2 is YYDKDF (reference sequence). V shed 3 bases and J shed 0 bases, with 9 bases lying between them. This CDR3 is 15 amino acids long. In DNA form, the CDR3 reads TGTGCCACCAGCAGGGCCAGGGTTAGCAATCAGCCCCAGCATTTT. It yields the protein CATSRARVSNQPQHF.

This sequence joins TRBV19 and TRBJ2-1; tentatively, D is TRBD2 (6 bases). Germline-derived CDR1 and CDR2 are LNHDA and SQIVND (reference sequence). This CDR3 comprises 13 residues. Trimming cost V 8 bases and J 6 bases, with 14 bases left between them. The CDR3 DNA reads as TGTGCCAGTCGGGGGATTCAGGCCAATGAGCAGTTCTTC. Translating it yields CASRGIQANEQFF.